A selection of T cell receptor beta chains follows, all from one sample in a study of shared clonotypes between healthy human individuals. Here immunoSEQ multiplex PCR was the method, and the copy in TCRdb shows in-frame clones only, minus some. Of about 1.1 million clones in the sample, about 80% were seen once. Sequencing was done on a sample of memory CD4+ T cells from PBMCs. Source of these receptors: a man aged 18-30 years in good health. Some clones in this sample may be carry-over from other donors' samples. Each CDR3 is given with its conserved first and last residue. Fields, in order: clone size, D gene, V gene, J gene, CDR3 protein, CDR3 DNA. A D gene is named only where the DNA matches it firmly. Size is stated for part of the rows, as once, few or many counts, or as a class when the clone is expanded.

>-|-|TRBV28|TRBJ2-4
CASSLQAAKNIQYF
TGTGCCAGCAGTTTGCAGGCAGCCAAAAACATTCAGTACTTC
>-|-|TRBV9|TRBJ2-1
CASSLSGSSYNEQFF
TGTGCCAGCAGTTTATCGGGGAGCTCCTACAATGAGCAGTTCTTC
>-|-|TRBV6-5|TRBJ1-1
CASSLMWGSNTEAFF
TGTGCCAGCAGCCTCATGTGGGGGAGCAACACTGAAGCTTTCTTT
>-|-|TRBV4-2|TRBJ1-1
CASSQEGTNTEAFF
TGTGCCAGCAGCCAAGAAGGAACGAACACTGAAGCTTTCTTT
>-|-|TRBV7-3|TRBJ2-5
CASSPSSAGQETQYF
TGTGCCAGCAGCCCATCTAGCGCAGGCCAAGAGACCCAGTACTTC
>few|TRBD1|TRBV27|TRBJ2-7
CASNRGTGVDEQYF
TGTGCCAGCAACCGAGGGACAGGGGTCGATGAGCAGTACTTC
>once|-|TRBV7-2|TRBJ1-2
CASSRQPLNYGYTF
TGTGCCAGCAGCCGACAGCCCCTAAACTATGGCTACACCTTC
>-|-|TRBV19|TRBJ1-5
CASSILTDYQPQHF
TGTGCCAGTAGTATACTGACAGACTATCAGCCCCAGCATTTT
>-|-|TRBV4-3|TRBJ1-3
CASSQDPGAIGNTIYF
TGCGCCAGCAGCCAAGATCCGGGGGCGATTGGAAACACCATATATTTT
>-|TRBD1|TRBV19|TRBJ2-7
CASSISWDRGDEQYF
TGTGCCAGTAGTATAAGTTGGGACAGGGGTGACGAGCAGTACTTC
>-|-|TRBV6-1|TRBJ1-5
CASSPRGYRNQPQHF
TGTGCCAGCAGTCCCAGGGGTTATCGCAATCAGCCCCAGCATTTT
>many|TRBD1|TRBV19|TRBJ1-1
CASSRNPSDREALNTEAFF
TGTGCCAGTAGCCGAAACCCCTCGGACAGGGAAGCCCTAAACACTGAAGCTTTCTTT
>-|TRBD1|TRBV4-1|TRBJ1-4
CASSQTRGQGGEKLFF
TGCGCCAGCAGCCAAACTAGGGGGCAGGGGGGGGAAAAACTGTTTTTT
>-|-|TRBV7-8|TRBJ1-2
CASSPSRGHYGYTF
TGTGCCAGCAGCCCAAGTAGGGGTCACTATGGCTACACCTTC
>-|TRBD1|TRBV15|TRBJ2-7
CATSREGTGGYEQYF
TGTGCCACCAGCAGAGAAGGGACAGGGGGCTACGAGCAGTACTTC
>once|-|TRBV18|TRBJ1-1
CASSPPKTENTEAFF
TGTGCCAGCTCACCGCCTAAGACAGAGAACACTGAAGCTTTCTTT
>-|TRBD1|TRBV5-5|TRBJ2-1
CASSSQGSLSSYNEQFF
TGTGCCAGCAGCTCACAGGGGTCCCTGAGCTCCTACAATGAGCAGTTCTTC
>-|-|TRBV4-2|TRBJ1-4
CASSTGDPTNEKLFF
TGTGCCAGCAGCACGGGGGACCCAACTAATGAAAAACTGTTTTTT
>-|TRBD1|TRBV5-4|TRBJ1-2
CASSSDRVYGYTF
TGTGCCAGCAGCTCTGACAGGGTCTATGGCTACACCTTC
>-|-|TRBV5-1|TRBJ2-5
CASSLDPTQETQYF
TGCGCCAGCAGCTTGGACCCAACCCAAGAGACCCAGTACTTC
>-|-|TRBV6-5|TRBJ2-3
CASSYSWPGETDTQYF
TGTGCCAGCAGTTACTCATGGCCAGGGGAGACAGATACGCAGTATTTT
>-|-|TRBV4-1|TRBJ1-4
CASSLRPGQIKVNEKLFF
TGCGCCAGCAGCCTTCGACCGGGACAAATTAAAGTAAATGAAAAACTGTTTTTT
>few|-|TRBV27|TRBJ1-6
CASSPTESSYNSPLHF
TGTGCCAGCAGTCCGACAGAGAGCTCCTATAATTCACCCCTCCACTTT
>-|-|TRBV19|TRBJ1-2
CASSRGNYGYTF
TGTGCCAGTAGTAGGGGAAACTATGGCTACACCTTC
>-|-|TRBV28|TRBJ1-3
CASSFSKALSGNTIYF
TGTGCCAGCAGTTTCAGTAAGGCCCTCTCTGGAAACACCATATATTTT
>-|-|TRBV27|TRBJ2-7
CASSQDGGPYEQYF
TGTGCCAGCAGCCAGGATGGGGGGCCCTACGAGCAGTACTTC
>-|-|TRBV11-3|TRBJ2-1
CASSLGPGRGSSYNEQFF
TGTGCCAGCAGCTTAGGTCCAGGACGGGGGAGCTCCTACAATGAGCAGTTCTTC
>few|-|TRBV7-2|TRBJ2-3
CASSRDGSSTDTQYF
TGTGCCAGCAGCCGGGACGGCTCTAGCACAGATACGCAGTATTTT
>-|-|TRBV7-9|TRBJ2-7
CASSGELFEQYF
TGTGCCAGCAGCGGAGAGTTGTTCGAGCAGTACTTC
>once|-|TRBV5-8|TRBJ1-4
CASSSGTRNEKLFF
TGTGCCAGCAGCTCCGGGACACGCAATGAAAAACTGTTTTTT
>-|-|TRBV6-6|TRBJ2-5
CASSYVYQETQYF
TGTGCCAGCAGTTATGTGTACCAAGAGACCCAGTACTTC
>once|-|TRBV5-1|TRBJ2-3
CASSSGEDGDTQYF
TGCGCCAGCAGCTCAGGGGAAGATGGAGATACGCAGTATTTT
>once|-|TRBV6-5|TRBJ2-7
CASRRSMGSSYEQYF
TGTGCCAGCAGGCGTAGTATGGGGAGCTCCTACGAGCAGTACTTC
>few|-|TRBV19|TRBJ1-1
CASGNTEAFF
TGTGCCAGTGGGAACACTGAAGCTTTCTTT
>many|TRBD1|TRBV9|TRBJ1-1
CASSAALESQGAEAFF
TGTGCCAGCAGCGCTGCCCTCGAGTCGCAGGGGGCTGAAGCTTTCTTT
>-|TRBD1|TRBV25-1|TRBJ2-3
CASNSLGQATDTQYF
TGTGCCAGCAATTCCCTCGGACAGGCCACAGATACGCAGTATTTT
>few|-|TRBV5-6|TRBJ1-2
CASSLRSDANYGYTF
TGTGCCAGCAGCTTGAGGAGCGACGCTAACTATGGCTACACCTTC
>-|TRBD1|TRBV18|TRBJ1-3
CASSPDRTGLNMYF
TGTGCCAGCTCACCCGACCGGACAGGGCTGAATATGTATTTT
>-|-|TRBV4-2|TRBJ2-1
CASSRTQSSYNEQFF
TGTGCCAGCAGCCGGACGCAAAGCTCCTACAATGAGCAGTTCTTC
>-|TRBD1|TRBV5-6|TRBJ1-5
CASSSGTGKAAQHF
TGTGCCAGCAGTTCCGGGACAGGGAAGGCTGCCCAGCATTTT
>once|TRBD2|TRBV5-1|TRBJ2-3
CASSLVKRELFADTQYF
TGCGCCAGCAGCTTGGTGAAGCGGGAGTTGTTCGCAGATACGCAGTATTTT
>-|TRBD1|TRBV5-1|TRBJ1-2
CASSSTGGAYGYTF
TGCGCCAGCTCATCGACAGGGGGCGCCTATGGCTACACCTTC
>-|TRBD2|TRBV7-3|TRBJ2-1
CASSQLGLAGYNEQFF
TGTGCCAGCAGCCAATTGGGACTAGCGGGGTACAATGAGCAGTTCTTC
>-|TRBD1|TRBV2|TRBJ1-5
CASTSFGQGRDQPQHF
TGTGCCAGCACTTCCTTTGGACAGGGCCGGGATCAGCCCCAGCATTTT
>-|-|TRBV7-2|TRBJ2-7
CASSPRDFFPSEQYF
TGTGCCAGCAGCCCCCGGGACTTCTTTCCCTCAGAGCAGTACTTC
>-|-|TRBV7-9|TRBJ1-1
CASRLLLNTEAFF
TGTGCCAGCAGACTACTACTGAACACTGAAGCTTTCTTT
>-|-|TRBV29-1|TRBJ2-5
CSSTVQETQYF
TGCAGCAGTACCGTCCAAGAGACCCAGTACTTC
>-|-|TRBV6-1|TRBJ1-1
CASRAGRSEAFF
TGTGCCAGTAGGGCGGGGCGATCTGAAGCTTTCTTT
>-|TRBD2|TRBV5-1|TRBJ2-1
CASSSTSSGNEQFF
TGCGCCAGCAGTTCCACCTCTAGCGGCAATGAGCAGTTCTTC
>-|-|TRBV5-4|TRBJ2-5
CASKLVGGYQETQYF
TGTGCCAGCAAGCTTGTTGGCGGGTACCAAGAGACCCAGTACTTC